A single sample is the source of the 7 T cell receptor beta chains below, sequenced in a study of T cell responses to AZD1222 COVID-19 vaccine. Repertoires were generated with immunoSEQ multiplex PCR, while TCRdb's copy carries only in-frame clones and drops some. Among about 100,000 clones listed, approximately 92% were seen once. This material consisted of peripheral blood, taken on day 0 of AZD1222 vaccination. The receptors stem from an adult in good health.

The chain couples TRBV7-2 to TRBJ2-1; no reliable D call. V lost 5 bases, J lost 0 bases, and 8 bases lay in between. There are 14 residues in the CDR3. The germline V gene has CDR1 SGHTA and CDR2 FQGNSA. CDR3 sequence reads: CASSPFGSYNEQFF. CDR3 sequence (DNA): TGTGCCAGCAGCCCTTTCGGCTCCTACAATGAGCAGTTCTTC.

V and J are TRBV5-6 and TRBJ1-1; 9 nucleotides line up with TRBD1. V lost 3 bases and J lost 6; bases outside the gene matches: 3. CDR1 is SGHDT and CDR2 is YYEEEE in the germline V gene. There are 13 residues in the CDR3. CDR3 residues: CASSWGQGPEAFF. CDR3 nucleotides: TGTGCCAGCAGCTGGGGACAGGGCCCTGAAGCTTTCTTT.

Here the CDR3 DNA reads TGTGCCAGCAGCTTTCGGGACAACTATGGCTACACCTTC. It is translated as CASSFRDNYGYTF. The chain has TRBV7-9 and TRBJ1-2; D is perhaps TRBD1 (5 bases). The germline V gene encodes CDR1 SEHNR and CDR2 FQNEAQ (reference sequence). V lost 3 bases, J lost 2 bases, and 7 bases lay in between. The CDR3 runs to 13 residues.

Only one count was recorded for this clone. The chain has TRBV6-5 and TRBJ1-6; 7 nucleotides match TRBD1. From germline, CDR1 is MNHEY and CDR2 SVGAGI. V gave up 6 bases and J gave up 9 bases; unmatched junction bases: 8. This CDR3 is built from 14 residues. The CDR3 DNA reads TGTGCCAGCAGCCGCGACAGGGCAATTTCACCCCTCCACTTT. It encodes CASSRDRAISPLHF.

This clone has just one count. This rearrangement joins TRBV5-8 to TRBJ2-2, with no clear D. CDR3 length: 15 amino acids. Trimming pared 1 base from V and 5 bases from J, leaving 12 bases between. CDR1 SGHTS and CDR2 YDEGEE come from the germline V gene. CDR3 sequence (DNA): TGTGCCAGCAGCTTGAGATCCGGAGTAACCGGGGAGCTGTTTTTT. The encoded protein is CASSLRSGVTGELFF.

V gene TRBV27 combines with J gene TRBJ1-6; possibly TRBD1 for D (5 bases). Trimming took off 2 bases at V and 5 bases at J, with 10 bases between the two ends. The CDR3 has 15 amino acids. CDR1 MNHEY and CDR2 SMNVEV come from the germline V gene (reference sequence). CDR3 in amino acids: CASSLKGQHNSPLHF. CDR3 in DNA: TGTGCCAGCAGTTTAAAGGGGCAGCATAATTCACCCCTCCACTTT.

In its sample, this clone was seen once. J is TRBJ2-6 and V is TRBV7-9; the D is unclear. Germline loops: CDR1 SEHNR, CDR2 FQNEAQ (reference sequence). Deletions cut 8 bases from V and 0 bases from J, with 14 bases between. The CDR3 spans 16 residues. CDR3 nucleotide sequence: TGTGCCAGCTCACGGATGGCGGCCTCTGGGGCCAACGTCCTGACTTTC. This sequence encodes CASSRMAASGANVLTF.